These 9 T cell receptor beta chains were all obtained from the same sample, sequenced in a study of blood T cell repertoires in COVID-19. Using immunoSEQ multiplex PCR, the repertoire was profiled, and TCRdb retains in-frame clones only, with some absent. This table has tens of thousands of clones, roughly 73% appearing once. Sequencing was done on a sample of peripheral blood. The receptors originated from a man older than 75 with acute or convalescent COVID-19.

This chain uses TRBV11-3 with TRBJ2-1; possibly TRBD2 for D (6 bases). Deletions cut 5 bases from V and 10 bases from J, with 12 bases between. Germline V gene data show CDR1 as SGHNT and CDR2 as YENEEA. The CDR3 is 12 residues long. The CDR3 DNA is TGTGCCAGCAGCCGCGGGACCAAAGAGCAGTTCTTC. This gives the protein CASSRGTKEQFF. Looking up the rest from reference TRBV11-3 and TRBJ2-1 gives the full variable domain: EAGVVQSPRYKIIEKKQPVAFWCNPISGHNTLYWYLQNLGQGPELLIRYENEEAVDDSQLPKDRFSAERLKGVDSTLKIQPAELGDSAVYLCASSRGTKEQFFGPGTRLTVL.

This clone was observed a few times. V usage is TRBV28 and J usage is TRBJ1-5, with D tentatively TRBD1 (5 bases). CDR1 MDHEN and CDR2 SYDVKM come from the germline V gene. There are 15 residues in the CDR3. The V gene lost 6 bases and the J gene lost 3 bases, with 15 bases spanning the gap. The CDR3 bases are TGTGCCAGCAGCCCCCGGGGGTCCAACAATCAGCCCCAGCATTTT. Amino acids: CASSPRGSNNQPQHF. The full variable domain, in which reference TRBV28 and TRBJ1-5 provide the parts outside the CDR3, is DVKVTQSSRYLVKRTGEKVFLECVQDMDHENMFWYRQDPGLGLRLIYFSYDVKMKEKGDIPEGYSVSREKKERFSLILESASTNQTSMYLCASSPRGSNNQPQHFGDGTRLSIL.

The V gene is TRBV18, the J gene TRBJ1-3; 12 bases align to TRBD1. The V segment lost 5 bases and the J segment 1 base; nucleotides outside the gene matches: 6. The CDR3 runs 17 residues. Looked up from germline, CDR1 is KGHSH and CDR2 is LQKENI. The CDR3 region has the DNA TGTGCCAGCTCAGACCCGGGACAGGGGGCTTCTGGAAACACCATATATTTT. Protein sequence: CASSDPGQGASGNTIYF.

The chain carries TRBV7-9 and TRBJ2-5; D is possibly TRBD2 (6 bases). Trimming took 6 bases from V and 4 from J, leaving 15 bases between them. CDR1 and CDR2 from the germline V gene are SEHNR and FQNEAQ (reference sequence). This CDR3 is 14 amino acids long. The CDR3 DNA follows: TGTGCCAGCAGACCCCCGGGACTTGGAGAGACCCAGTACTTC. Translation: CASRPPGLGETQYF.

The sample holds many counts of this clone. J is TRBJ2-5 and V is TRBV28, with a tentative D call TRBD1 (7 bases). The V end was cut by 7 bases, the J end by 6 bases, with 18 bases between. Germline CDR1 reads MDHEN; CDR2 reads SYDVKM. The CDR3 sequence is 14 residues long. The CDR3 region has the DNA TGTGCCAGCAAGATCCCAGGGGGGCAGAAGACCCAGTACTTC. It encodes CASKIPGGQKTQYF.

The sample holds one count of this clone. The rearrangement joins TRBV7-9 to TRBJ2-4; no firm D call. V lost 4 bases and J 5 bases, leaving 9 bases between the germline ends. This CDR3 is 13 amino acids long. Germline V CDR1 and CDR2: SEHNR, FQNEAQ (reference sequence). The CDR3 loop reads CASSSSGENIQYF. For the CDR3, the DNA is TGTGCCAGCAGCTCATCGGGTGAAAACATTCAGTACTTC.

The chain carries TRBV5-6 and TRBJ1-5, with a tentative D call TRBD1 (6 bases). The length of the CDR3 is 14 residues. Germline V CDR1 and CDR2: SGHDT, YYEEEE. V was trimmed by 4 bases and J by 5 bases, leaving 13 bases between them. This CDR3 is CASSRRGGHQPQHF. CDR3 nucleotide sequence: TGTGCCAGCAGCCGTCGAGGGGGACATCAGCCCCAGCATTTT.

This clone was observed once. This chain uses TRBV9 with TRBJ1-5; no clear D gene. V was clipped by 0 bases and J by 2 bases, with 15 bases between them. CDR1 is SGDLS and CDR2 is YYNGEE in the germline V gene. The CDR3 totals 17 residues. CDR3 coding DNA: TGTGCCAGCAGCGTAGGTGGTCTGGGGAGGGGCAATCAGCCCCAGCATTTT. This translates into CASSVGGLGRGNQPQHF.

V gene TRBV4-1 combines with J gene TRBJ2-3; 8 bases fit TRBD2. With V trimmed by 1 base and J by 2 bases, 5 bases remained unmatched. The CDR3 totals 16 residues. Germline assignment: CDR1 MGHRA and CDR2 YSYEKL. Here the CDR3 DNA reads TGCGCCAGCAGCCAAGGTCTAGCGGGTACCACAGATACGCAGTATTTT. Translating it yields CASSQGLAGTTDTQYF.